This T cell receptor (beta chain) was recorded in a study of spatial heterogeneity in lung cancer. On the study more broadly: Matched bulk RNA-seq yielded a T cell module score, and TCR transcript counts in tumor regions correlated strongly with that score. Broader study findings: How many expanded intratumoral alpha and beta TCRs were present tracked the tumor mutation count, which was a count of nonsynonymous mutations.

MiXCR, applied by TCRdb to the 5' RACE reads, yields one record per CDR3 protein. Of around 12,000 distinct CDR3 sequences listed, approximately 5.4% are singletons. This clonotype was detected many times. The antigen remains unidentified. Time point in this sample: sample taken at primary tumor resection. Untreated early-stage non-small cell lung cancer patients, 72 in total, were the donors. The sequencing here drew on lung tumor tissue, taken at surgery. The receptor was derived from a female donor with early-stage non-small cell lung cancer.

CDR3 sequence: CASSLGRQGTMYEQYF. Here the CDR3 DNA reads TGTGCCAGCAGCCTGGGACGACAGGGCACTATGTACGAGCAGTACTTC. V usage is TRBV7-8 and J usage is TRBJ2-7; TRBD1 matches 7 bases. The CDR3 is 16 amino acids. V gave up 5 bases and J gave up 4 bases; unmatched junction bases: 14. CDR1 SGHVS and CDR2 FQNEAQ come from the germline V gene. Filled out from reference TRBV7-8 and TRBJ2-7, the complete variable domain reads GAGVSQSPRYKVAKRGQDVALRCDPISGHVSLFWYQQALGQGPEFLTYFQNEAQLDKSGLPSDRFFAERPEGSVSTLKIQRTQQEDSAVYLCASSLGRQGTMYEQYFGPGTRLTVT.